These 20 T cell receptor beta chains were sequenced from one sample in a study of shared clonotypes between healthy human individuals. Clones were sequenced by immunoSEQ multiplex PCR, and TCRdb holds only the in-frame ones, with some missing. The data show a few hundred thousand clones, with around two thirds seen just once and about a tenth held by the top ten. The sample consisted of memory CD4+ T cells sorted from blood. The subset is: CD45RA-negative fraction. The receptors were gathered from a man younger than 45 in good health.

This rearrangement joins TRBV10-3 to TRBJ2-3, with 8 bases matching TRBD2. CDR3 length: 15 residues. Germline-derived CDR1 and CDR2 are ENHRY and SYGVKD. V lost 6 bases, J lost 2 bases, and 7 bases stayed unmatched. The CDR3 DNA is TGTGCCATCAGATTAGGAGCGGGGGACACAGATACGCAGTATTTT. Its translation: CAIRLGAGDTDTQYF.

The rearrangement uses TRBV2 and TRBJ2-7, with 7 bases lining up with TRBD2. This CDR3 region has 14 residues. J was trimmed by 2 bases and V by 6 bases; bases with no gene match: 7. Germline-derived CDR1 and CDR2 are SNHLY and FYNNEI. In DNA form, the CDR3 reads TGTGCCAGCAGCCTACCCGGACTAGCCTACGAGCAGTACTTC. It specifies CASSLPGLAYEQYF.

The DNA of the CDR3 is TGTGCCAGCAAGGTTGTACAGAGCTCTGGAAACACCATATATTTT. Translated, it gives CASKVVQSSGNTIYF. The chain has TRBV6-5 and TRBJ1-3; D not certain. This CDR3 contains 15 residues. The germline V gene encodes CDR1 MNHEY and CDR2 SVGAGI. V was shortened by 7 bases and J by 0 bases, with 13 bases between the two germline ends.

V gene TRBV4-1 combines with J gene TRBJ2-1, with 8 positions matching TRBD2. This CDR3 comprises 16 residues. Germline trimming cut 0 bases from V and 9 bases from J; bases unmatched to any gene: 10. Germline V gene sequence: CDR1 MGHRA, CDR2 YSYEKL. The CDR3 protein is CASSQDESGRGIEQFF. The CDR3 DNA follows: TGCGCCAGCAGCCAAGATGAGAGCGGGAGAGGTATTGAGCAGTTCTTC.

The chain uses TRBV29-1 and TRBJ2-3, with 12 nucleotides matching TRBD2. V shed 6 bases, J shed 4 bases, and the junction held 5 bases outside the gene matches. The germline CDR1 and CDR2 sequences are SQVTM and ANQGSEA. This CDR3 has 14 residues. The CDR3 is CSVASGRAADTQYF. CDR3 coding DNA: TGCAGCGTGGCTAGCGGGAGGGCCGCAGATACGCAGTATTTT.

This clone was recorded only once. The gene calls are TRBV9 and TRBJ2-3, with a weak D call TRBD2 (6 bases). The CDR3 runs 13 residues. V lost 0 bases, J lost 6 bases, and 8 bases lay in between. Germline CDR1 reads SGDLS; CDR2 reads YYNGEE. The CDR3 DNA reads TGTGCCAGCAGCGTAGGCGGGGAGGATACGCAGTATTTT. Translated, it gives CASSVGGEDTQYF.

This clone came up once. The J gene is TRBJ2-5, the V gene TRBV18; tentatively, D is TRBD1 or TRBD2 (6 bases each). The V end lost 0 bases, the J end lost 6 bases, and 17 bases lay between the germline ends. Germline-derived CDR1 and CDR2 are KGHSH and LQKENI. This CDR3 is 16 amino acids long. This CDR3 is CASSPPRSPGDKTQYF. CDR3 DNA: TGTGCCAGCTCACCACCCAGATCCCCGGGGGACAAGACCCAGTACTTC.

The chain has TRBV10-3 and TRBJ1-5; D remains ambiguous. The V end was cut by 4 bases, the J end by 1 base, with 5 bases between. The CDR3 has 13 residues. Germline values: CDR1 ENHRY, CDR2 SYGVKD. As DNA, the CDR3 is TGTGCCATCAGTGCCGGGAGCAATCAGCCCCAGCATTTT. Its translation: CAISAGSNQPQHF.

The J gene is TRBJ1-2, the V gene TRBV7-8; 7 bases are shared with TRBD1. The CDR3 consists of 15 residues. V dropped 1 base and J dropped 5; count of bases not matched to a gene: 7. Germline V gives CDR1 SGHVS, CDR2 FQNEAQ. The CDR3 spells CASSLGTGTTYGYTF. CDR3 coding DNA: TGTGCCAGCAGCTTAGGGACAGGAACAACATATGGCTACACCTTC.

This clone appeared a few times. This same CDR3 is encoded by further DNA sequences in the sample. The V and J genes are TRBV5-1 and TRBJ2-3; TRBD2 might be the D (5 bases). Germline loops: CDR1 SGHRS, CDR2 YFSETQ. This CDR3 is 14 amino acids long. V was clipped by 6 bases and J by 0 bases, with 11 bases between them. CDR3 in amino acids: CASIRGGSTDTQYF. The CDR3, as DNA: TGCGCCAGCATTAGAGGCGGGAGCACAGATACGCAGTATTTT.

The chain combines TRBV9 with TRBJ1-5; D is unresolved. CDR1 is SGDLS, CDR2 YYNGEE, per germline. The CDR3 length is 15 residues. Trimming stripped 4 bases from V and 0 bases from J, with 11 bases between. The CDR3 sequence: CASSPHPGSNQPQHF. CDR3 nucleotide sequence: TGTGCCAGCAGCCCTCACCCGGGTAGCAATCAGCCCCAGCATTTT.

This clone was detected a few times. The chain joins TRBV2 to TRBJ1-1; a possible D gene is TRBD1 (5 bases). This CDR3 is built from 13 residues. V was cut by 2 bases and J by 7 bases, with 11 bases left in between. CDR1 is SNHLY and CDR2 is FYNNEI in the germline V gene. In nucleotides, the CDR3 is TGTGCCAGCAGTGAATATCGGGGCCGTGAAGCTTTCTTT. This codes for CASSEYRGREAFF.

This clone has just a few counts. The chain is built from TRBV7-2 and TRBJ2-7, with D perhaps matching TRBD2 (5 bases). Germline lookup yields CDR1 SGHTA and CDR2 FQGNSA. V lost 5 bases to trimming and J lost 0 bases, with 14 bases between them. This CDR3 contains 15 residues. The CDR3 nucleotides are TGTGCCAGCAGCGTGGAGGCTGGGAGCTCCTACGAGCAGTACTTC. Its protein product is CASSVEAGSSYEQYF.

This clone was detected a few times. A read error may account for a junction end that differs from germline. The CDR3 DNA is TGCAGTGCTAGAGATCCCCCGGCTTTAAACTTC. As protein: CSARDPPALNF. The V and J genes are TRBV20-1 and TRBJ2-7; D is ambiguous. Germline assignment: CDR1 DFQATT and CDR2 SNEGSKA (reference sequence). The CDR3 covers 11 residues.

The CDR3 spells CASSPQPGWEETQYF. CDR3 DNA: TGTGCCAGCTCACCACAACCGGGGTGGGAAGAGACCCAGTACTTC. The chain links TRBV18 to TRBJ2-5, with a weak D call TRBD2 (5 bases). The V and J ends lost 1 base and 3 bases respectively, with 12 bases between them. The CDR3 totals 15 residues. CDR1 is KGHSH, CDR2 LQKENI, per germline. Full variable domain (outside the CDR3, taken from reference TRBV18 and TRBJ2-5): NAGVMQNPRHLVRRRGQEARLRCSPMKGHSHVYWYRQLPEEGLKFMVYLQKENIIDESGMPKERFSAEFPKEGPSILRIQQVVRGDSAAYFCASSPQPGWEETQYFGPGTRLLVL.

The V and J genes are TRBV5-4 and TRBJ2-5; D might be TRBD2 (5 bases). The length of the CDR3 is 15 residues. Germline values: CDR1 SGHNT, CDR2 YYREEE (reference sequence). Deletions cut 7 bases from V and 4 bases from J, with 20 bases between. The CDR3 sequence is CASRPSSRPGETQYF. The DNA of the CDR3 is TGTGCCAGCCGCCCATCTAGCCGGCCCGGAGAGACCCAGTACTTC.

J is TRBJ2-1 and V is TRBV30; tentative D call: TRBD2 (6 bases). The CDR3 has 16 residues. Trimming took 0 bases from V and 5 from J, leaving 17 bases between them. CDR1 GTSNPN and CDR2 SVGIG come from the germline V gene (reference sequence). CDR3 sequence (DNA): TGTGCCTGGAGTGTACTTACGGGGGTCGGAAACAATGAGCAGTTCTTC. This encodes CAWSVLTGVGNNEQFF. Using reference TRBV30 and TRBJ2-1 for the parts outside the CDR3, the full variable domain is SQTIHQWPATLVQPVGSPLSLECTVEGTSNPNLYWYRQAAGRGLQLLFYSVGIGQISSEVPQNLSASRPQDRQFILSSKKLLLSDSGFYLCAWSVLTGVGNNEQFFGPGTRLTVL.

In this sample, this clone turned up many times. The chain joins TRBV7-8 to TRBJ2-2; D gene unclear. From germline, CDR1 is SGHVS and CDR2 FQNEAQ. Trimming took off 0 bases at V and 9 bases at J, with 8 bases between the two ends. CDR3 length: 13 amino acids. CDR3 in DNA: TGTGCCAGCAGCTTAGCGTGGAGCCGGGAGCTGTTTTTT. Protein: CASSLAWSRELFF.

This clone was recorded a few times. The CDR3 nucleotides are TGTGCCAGCAGCGTCGACACACTAGCGGGAGTCAAATATGAGCAGTTCTTC. Its translation is CASSVDTLAGVKYEQFF. J is TRBJ2-1 and V is TRBV9, with 11 nucleotides matching TRBD2. The V segment lost 2 bases and the J segment 8 bases; nucleotides outside the gene matches: 12. This CDR3 region has 17 residues. CDR1 is SGDLS, CDR2 YYNGEE, per germline.

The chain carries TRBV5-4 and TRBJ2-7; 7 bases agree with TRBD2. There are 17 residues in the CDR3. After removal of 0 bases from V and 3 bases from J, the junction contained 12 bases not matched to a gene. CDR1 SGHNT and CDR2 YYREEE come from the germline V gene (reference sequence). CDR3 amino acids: CASSLAGASGLFYEQYF. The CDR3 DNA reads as TGTGCCAGCAGCTTGGCCGGGGCTAGCGGTTTATTCTACGAGCAGTACTTC.